The 22 T cell receptor beta chains reported below all come from one sample, sequenced in a study of a mutant IDH1 vaccine in newly diagnosed glioma. Using immunoSEQ multiplex PCR, the repertoire was profiled, and TCRdb retains in-frame clones only, with some absent. The repertoire has tens of thousands of clones, about four fifths of them found once; the top ten carry 6% to 9.5%. Specified time point: baseline, week 1 (first vaccination visit). Noted treatment: pre-vaccination baseline after standard-of-care therapy. Source: PBMCs, taken from a glioma patient treated with radiotherapy, temozolomide or both. The origin of the receptors is a woman aged 50 to 60 with glioma.

This clone came up a few times. This sequence joins TRBV5-5 and TRBJ2-4; D is perhaps TRBD1 or TRBD2 (7 bases each). CDR1 is SGHKS and CDR2 is YYEKEE in the germline V gene (reference sequence). The CDR3 is 15 amino acids. Trimming stripped 2 bases from V and 3 bases from J, with 12 bases between. This CDR3 reads CASSFAGDSKNIQYF. For the CDR3, the DNA is TGTGCCAGCAGCTTTGCGGGGGACAGCAAAAACATTCAGTACTTC.

The chain recombines TRBV5-6 with TRBJ1-4, with a possible D match to TRBD1 (6 bases). Looked up from germline, CDR1 is SGHDT and CDR2 is YYEEEE. The length of the CDR3 is 17 residues. Trimming removed 0 bases at V and 2 bases at J, with 14 bases between. The DNA for the CDR3 is TGTGCCAGCAGCTTGGGCCCGCAGGGGACGACTAATGAAAAACTGTTTTTT. Translated, it gives CASSLGPQGTTNEKLFF.

The chain recombines TRBV9 with TRBJ2-3, with D possibly matching TRBD2 (7 bases). Germline V lookup: CDR1 SGDLS, CDR2 YYNGEE. The CDR3 contains 17 residues. Trimming took 0 bases from V and 6 from J, leaving 20 bases between them. CDR3 coding DNA: TGTGCCAGCAGCGTAGCTCGGAGGGGGGGAACCCCGGATACGCAGTATTTT. Protein product: CASSVARRGGTPDTQYF.

The chain couples TRBV5-4 to TRBJ1-2; D remains ambiguous. The CDR3 sequence is 13 residues long. Germline CDR1 and CDR2: SGHNT and YYREEE (reference sequence). V gave up 5 bases and J gave up 5 bases, with 13 bases separating them. The CDR3 spells CASSAAGGYGYTF. DNA of the CDR3: TGTGCCAGCAGTGCCGCTGGAGGGTATGGCTACACCTTC.

The chain is built from TRBV7-9 and TRBJ2-7; 10 nucleotides match TRBD2. Germline-derived CDR1 and CDR2 are SEHNR and FQNEAQ (reference sequence). Losses at the gene ends were 6 bases for V and 6 bases for J; bases not matched to a gene: 8. The CDR3 is made up of 14 amino acids. The CDR3: CASSKAGGPGEQYF. The CDR3 nucleotides are TGTGCCAGCAGTAAAGCGGGGGGGCCGGGCGAGCAGTACTTC.

This chain connects TRBV7-2 to TRBJ2-7, with 12 bases identical to TRBD2. The CDR3 length is 15 residues. The germline gives CDR1 SGHTA, CDR2 FQGNSA. V shed 2 bases, J shed 5 bases, and the junction held 4 bases outside the gene matches. Here the CDR3 reads CASSLLAGGENEQYF. For the CDR3, the DNA is TGTGCCAGCAGCTTACTAGCGGGGGGGGAGAACGAGCAGTACTTC.

The chain couples TRBV30 to TRBJ2-5; no firm D call. The length of the CDR3 is 15 residues. The germline V and J ends were trimmed by 0 bases and 3 bases, with 14 bases remaining between them. The germline CDR1 and CDR2 sequences are GTSNPN and SVGIG (reference sequence). This CDR3 reads CAWSVSTTAEETQYF. The CDR3 region has the DNA TGTGCCTGGAGTGTATCCACGACTGCCGAAGAGACCCAGTACTTC.

The chain carries TRBV7-9 and TRBJ2-3; no definite D call. The CDR3 loop spans 16 amino acids. From germline, CDR1 is SEHNR and CDR2 FQNEAQ (reference sequence). V shed 1 base and J shed 0 bases, with 11 bases lying between them. The CDR3 sequence: CASSLGRSASTDTQYF. The CDR3 DNA reads TGTGCCAGCAGCTTAGGGCGGAGTGCTAGCACAGATACGCAGTATTTT.

The chain joins TRBV7-8 to TRBJ2-3; 9 bases fit TRBD2. CDR3 length: 15 residues. Losses at the gene ends were 5 bases for V and 3 bases for J; bases not matched to a gene: 6. Germline V gene data show CDR1 as SGHVS and CDR2 as FQNEAQ. The CDR3 spells CASSILAGGTDTQYF. Written as DNA, the CDR3 is TGTGCCAGCAGCATTTTGGCGGGGGGGACAGATACGCAGTATTTT.

The V and J genes are TRBV5-5 and TRBJ1-5; TRBD1 agrees at 9 bases. V gave up 2 bases and J gave up 3 bases; unmatched junction bases: 9. The V gene's germline CDR1 is SGHKS and CDR2 YYEKEE (reference sequence). The CDR3 spans 17 residues. The CDR3 reads CASSLRTGAPSNQPQHF. The CDR3 DNA is TGTGCCAGCAGCTTACGGACAGGGGCCCCCTCCAATCAGCCCCAGCATTTT. The variable domain in full, with the rest retrieved from reference TRBV5-5 and TRBJ1-5, is DAGVTQSPTHLIKTRGQQVTLRCSPISGHKSVSWYQQVLGQGPQFIFQYYEKEERGRGNFPDRFSARQFPNYSSELNVNALLLGDSALYLCASSLRTGAPSNQPQHFGDGTRLSIL.

The chain uses TRBV2 and TRBJ2-7, with D possibly called TRBD1 or TRBD2 (5 bases each). Germline lookup yields CDR1 SNHLY and CDR2 FYNNEI. With 8 bases removed from V and 0 bases from J, the gap between germline ends came to 11 bases. CDR3 size: 13 residues. The chain's CDR3 is CASGAGHSYEQYF. For the CDR3, the DNA is TGTGCCAGCGGGGCGGGCCACTCCTACGAGCAGTACTTC.

The gene calls are TRBV6-1 and TRBJ2-1; 7 nucleotides line up with TRBD1. The CDR3 sequence is 11 residues long. J lost 10 bases, V lost 8 bases, and 5 bases had no gene match. The germline V gene has CDR1 MNHNS and CDR2 SASEGT. Written as DNA, the CDR3 is TGTGCCAGCTGGGACAGAGGCGAGCAGTTCTTC. This translates into CASWDRGEQFF.

The chain's CDR3 is CASCWGQGPYEQYF. The CDR3 region has the DNA TGTGCCAGCTGCTGGGGACAGGGGCCCTACGAGCAGTACTTC. This chain joins TRBV11-3 and TRBJ2-7, with 10 bases fitting TRBD1. The ends lost 8 bases at V and 2 bases at J; junction bases unmatched: 6. This CDR3 contains 14 residues. Germline CDR1 reads SGHNT; CDR2 reads YENEEA.

DNA for the CDR3: TGTGCCAGCCGACAGACAGGGGGCGAATACGAGCAGTACTTC. It is translated as CASRQTGGEYEQYF. The chain links TRBV5-4 to TRBJ2-7, with 10 bases identical to TRBD1. V shed 7 bases and J 4 bases; nucleotides not matched to a gene: 8. There are 14 residues in the CDR3. Looked up from germline, CDR1 is SGHNT and CDR2 is YYREEE (reference sequence).

The genes are TRBV5-1 and TRBJ2-7; the D gene could be TRBD1 or TRBD2 (6 bases each). CDR1 is SGHRS, CDR2 YFSETQ, per germline. V dropped 0 bases and J dropped 5 bases, with 15 bases sitting between them. CDR3 length: 15 amino acids. DNA of the CDR3: TGCGCCAGCAGCTTGGGTGGGGGGCATAGAGACGAGCAGTACTTC. Residues: CASSLGGGHRDEQYF.

V gene TRBV6-1 combines with J gene TRBJ1-2; 8 bases agree with TRBD1. The CDR3 covers 15 residues. Per germline, CDR1 MNHNS and CDR2 SASEGT. With V trimmed by 1 base and J by 7 bases, 8 bases remained unmatched. DNA of the CDR3: TGTGCCAGCAGTGAAGTGACAGGGGAGCTTGGTGGCTACACCTTC. This encodes CASSEVTGELGGYTF.

The chain employs TRBV30 and TRBJ2-5, with 7 bases aligning to TRBD1. CDR1 is GTSNPN, CDR2 SVGIG, per germline (reference sequence). The CDR3 runs 13 residues. The V and J ends lost 1 base and 9 bases, in that order; junction bases with no gene match: 8. CDR3 loop: CAWSEGASAAQYF. In DNA form, the CDR3 reads TGTGCCTGGAGTGAGGGGGCCTCAGCGGCCCAGTACTTC.

The chain couples TRBV7-9 to TRBJ1-6; a weak D match, TRBD1 (5 bases). The CDR3 totals 17 residues. The ends were cut back, 5 bases at V and 4 bases at J, with 18 bases in the middle. Germline V gives CDR1 SEHNR, CDR2 FQNEAQ (reference sequence). The CDR3 bases are TGTGCCAGCAGCGCCCGGGACCCCGGGGGGTATAATTCACCCCTCCACTTT. The encoded protein is CASSARDPGGYNSPLHF.

The V call is TRBV5-1, the J call TRBJ1-3, with 7 bases fitting TRBD1. The CDR3 is 15 residues long. Germline-derived CDR1 and CDR2 are SGHRS and YFSETQ. V shed 6 bases, J shed 7 bases, and the junction held 13 bases outside the gene matches. CDR3 in amino acids: CASTRGEATSNTIYF. CDR3 DNA sequence: TGCGCCAGCACCAGGGGGGAGGCTACAAGTAACACCATATATTTT.

The chain links TRBV9 to TRBJ2-7, with D maybe TRBD2 (5 bases). V lost 0 bases to trimming and J lost 0 bases, with 10 bases between them. Looked up from germline, CDR1 is SGDLS and CDR2 is YYNGEE. This CDR3 comprises 15 residues. The CDR3 nucleotides read TGTGCCAGCAGCGTAGAAAGCGGTAGCTCCTACGAGCAGTACTTC. The encoded protein is CASSVESGSSYEQYF.

The CDR3 DNA follows: TGTGCCTGGCAAACCTCTGGAAACACCATATATTTT. Translation gives CAWQTSGNTIYF. The V call is TRBV30, the J call TRBJ1-3; no clear D. This CDR3 has 12 amino acids. The germline V and J ends were trimmed by 5 bases and 0 bases, with 5 bases remaining between them. Germline CDR1 is GTSNPN and CDR2 is SVGIG (reference sequence).

Comments on this clone: Other DNA variants within this sample encode the same CDR3. The chain combines TRBV6-5 with TRBJ1-1; no firm D call. The CDR3 consists of 13 residues. V lost 2 bases, J lost 1 base, and 5 bases lay in between. Germline assignment: CDR1 MNHEY and CDR2 SVGAGI. The DNA of the CDR3 is TGTGCCAGCAGTTACAGGCAGAACACTGAAGCTTTCTTT. Its translation: CASSYRQNTEAFF.